This TCR beta chain stems from a study of CD8 T cells in ankylosing spondylitis. A note on this clonotype: Antigen unknown.

The germline CDR1 and CDR2 sequences are MNHEY and SVGEGT. V trimming: 6 bases; J trimming: 4 bases; junction bases outside the gene matches: 7. The CDR3 has 17 amino acids. Study-wide findings and caveats: Prior literature has documented some motif variants in synovial fluid and blood from reactive arthritis. What appeared characteristic of ankylosing spondylitis blood was a TCR beta motif of fewer than ten highly homologous variants.

Researchers built TCR beta libraries using quantitative 5'-RACE with molecular barcodes. TCRdb used MiXCR to reprocess the 5' RACE reads, holding one entry per CDR3 protein. The repertoire consists of 150,000 to 200,000 distinct CDR3 sequences, with approximately 10% occurring once and the leading ten covering 25% to 30%. V and J are TRBV6-2 or TRBV6-3 and TRBJ2-2, with TRBD2 identical over 14 bases. The sequenced material came from blood, either unsorted or a sorted T cell fraction (not recorded which). This sequence was found in a male donor with ankylosing spondylitis or in good health (not recorded which). DNA of the CDR3: TGTGCCAGCAGACCCGGGACTAGCGGGAGCAGCACCGGGGAGCTGTTTTTT. The encoded protein is CASRPGTSGSSTGELFF.